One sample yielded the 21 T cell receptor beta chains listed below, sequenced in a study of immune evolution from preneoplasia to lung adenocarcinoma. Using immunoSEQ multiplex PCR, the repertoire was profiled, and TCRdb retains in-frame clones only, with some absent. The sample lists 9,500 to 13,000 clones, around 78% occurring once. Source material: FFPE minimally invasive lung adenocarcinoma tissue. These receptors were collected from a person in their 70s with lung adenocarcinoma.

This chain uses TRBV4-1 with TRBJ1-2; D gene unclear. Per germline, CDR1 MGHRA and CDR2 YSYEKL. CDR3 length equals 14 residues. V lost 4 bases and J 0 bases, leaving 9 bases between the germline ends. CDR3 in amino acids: CASSRGWSNYGYTF. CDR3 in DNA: TGCGCCAGCAGCCGGGGTTGGTCTAACTATGGCTACACCTTC.

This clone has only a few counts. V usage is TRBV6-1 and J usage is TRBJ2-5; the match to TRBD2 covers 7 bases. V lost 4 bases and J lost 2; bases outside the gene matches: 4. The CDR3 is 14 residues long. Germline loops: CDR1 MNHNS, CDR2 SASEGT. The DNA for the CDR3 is TGTGCCAGCAGTGGGGCTAGCGGACAAGAGACCCAGTACTTC. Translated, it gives CASSGASGQETQYF.

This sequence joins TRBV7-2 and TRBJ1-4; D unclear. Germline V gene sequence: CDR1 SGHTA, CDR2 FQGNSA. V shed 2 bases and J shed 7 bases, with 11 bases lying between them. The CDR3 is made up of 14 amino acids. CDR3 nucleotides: TGTGCCAGCAGCTTACAGGTTCAGTCTGAAAAACTGTTTTTT. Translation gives CASSLQVQSEKLFF.

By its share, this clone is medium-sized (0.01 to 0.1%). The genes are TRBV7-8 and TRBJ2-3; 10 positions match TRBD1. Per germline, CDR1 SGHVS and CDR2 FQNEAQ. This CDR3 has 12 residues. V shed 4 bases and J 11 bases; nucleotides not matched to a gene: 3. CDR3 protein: CASSSGQGKQYF. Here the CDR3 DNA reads TGTGCCAGCAGCTCGGGACAGGGGAAGCAGTATTTT.

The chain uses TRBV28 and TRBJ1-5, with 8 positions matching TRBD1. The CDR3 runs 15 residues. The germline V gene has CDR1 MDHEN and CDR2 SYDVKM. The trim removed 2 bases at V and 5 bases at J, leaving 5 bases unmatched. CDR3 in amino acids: CASSLTGQGHQPQHF. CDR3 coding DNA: TGTGCCAGCAGTTTAACAGGACAGGGCCATCAGCCCCAGCATTTT.

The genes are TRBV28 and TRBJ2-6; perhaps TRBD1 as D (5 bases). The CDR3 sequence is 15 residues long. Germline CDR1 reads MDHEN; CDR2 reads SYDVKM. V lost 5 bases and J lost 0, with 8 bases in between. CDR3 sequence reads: CASSIRGSGANVLTF. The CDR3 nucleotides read TGTGCCAGCAGTATAAGGGGCTCTGGGGCCAACGTCCTGACTTTC. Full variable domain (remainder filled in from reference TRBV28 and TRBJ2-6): DVKVTQSSRYLVKRTGEKVFLECVQDMDHENMFWYRQDPGLGLRLIYFSYDVKMKEKGDIPEGYSVSREKKERFSLILESASTNQTSMYLCASSIRGSGANVLTFGAGSRLTVL.

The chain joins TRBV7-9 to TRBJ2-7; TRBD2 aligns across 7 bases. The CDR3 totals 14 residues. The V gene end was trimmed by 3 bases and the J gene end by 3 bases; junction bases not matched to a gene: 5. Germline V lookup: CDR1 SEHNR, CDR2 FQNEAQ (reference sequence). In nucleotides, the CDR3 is TGTGCCAGCAGCTTCATGGCGGGGGTCTACGAGCAGTACTTC. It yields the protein CASSFMAGVYEQYF. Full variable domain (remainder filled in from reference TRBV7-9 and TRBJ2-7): DTGVSQNPRHKITKRGQNVTFRCDPISEHNRLYWYRQTLGQGPEFLTYFQNEAQLEKSRLLSDRFSAERPKGSFSTLEIQRTEQGDSAMYLCASSFMAGVYEQYFGPGTRLTVT.

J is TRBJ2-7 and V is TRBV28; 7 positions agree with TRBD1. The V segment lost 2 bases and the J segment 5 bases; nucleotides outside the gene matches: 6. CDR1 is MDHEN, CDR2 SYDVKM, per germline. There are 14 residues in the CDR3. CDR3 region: CASSLAGTAHEQYF. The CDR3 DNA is TGTGCCAGCAGTTTAGCCGGGACAGCCCACGAGCAGTACTTC.

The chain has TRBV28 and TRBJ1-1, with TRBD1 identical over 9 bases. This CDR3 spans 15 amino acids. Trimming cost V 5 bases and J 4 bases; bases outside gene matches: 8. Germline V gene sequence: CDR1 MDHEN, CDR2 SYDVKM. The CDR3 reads CASSPRGQGSTEAFF. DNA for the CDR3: TGTGCCAGCAGTCCGAGGGGACAGGGTTCCACTGAAGCTTTCTTT.

The CDR3 bases are TGCAGCGTTGGACAGACTAGCAATCAGCCCCAGCATTTT. Amino acid sequence: CSVGQTSNQPQHF. The V call is TRBV29-1, the J call TRBJ1-5, with D tentatively TRBD1 (5 bases). The ends were cut back, 4 bases at V and 0 bases at J, with 7 bases in the middle. The CDR3 covers 13 residues. CDR1 SQVTM and CDR2 ANQGSEA come from the germline V gene.

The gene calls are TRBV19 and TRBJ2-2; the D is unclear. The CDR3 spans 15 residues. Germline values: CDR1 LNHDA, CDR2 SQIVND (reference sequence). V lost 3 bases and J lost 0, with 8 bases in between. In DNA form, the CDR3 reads TGTGCCAGTAGTATGCGGCAGTCGAACACCGGGGAGCTGTTTTTT. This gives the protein CASSMRQSNTGELFF.

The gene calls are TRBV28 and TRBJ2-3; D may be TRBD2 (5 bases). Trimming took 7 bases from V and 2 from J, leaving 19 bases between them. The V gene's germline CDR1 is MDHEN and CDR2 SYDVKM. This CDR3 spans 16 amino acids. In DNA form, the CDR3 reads TGTGCCAGCACCCTAGGCCGGACTCCAAACACAGATACGCAGTATTTT. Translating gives CASTLGRTPNTDTQYF.

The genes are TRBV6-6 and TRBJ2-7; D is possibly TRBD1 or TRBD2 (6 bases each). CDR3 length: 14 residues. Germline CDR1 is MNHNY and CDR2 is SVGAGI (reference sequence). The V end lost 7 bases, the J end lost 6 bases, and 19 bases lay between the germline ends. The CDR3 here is CASMFQVGGTEQYF. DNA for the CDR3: TGTGCCAGCATGTTTCAGGTGGGGGGCACCGAGCAGTACTTC.

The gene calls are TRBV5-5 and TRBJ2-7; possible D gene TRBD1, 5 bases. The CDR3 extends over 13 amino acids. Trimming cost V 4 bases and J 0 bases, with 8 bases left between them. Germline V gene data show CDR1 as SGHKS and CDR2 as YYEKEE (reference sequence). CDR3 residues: CASSRQSSYEQYF. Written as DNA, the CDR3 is TGTGCCAGCAGCCGACAGAGCTCCTACGAGCAGTACTTC.

The CDR3 nucleotides read TGCAGTGCAATAGCGGGGGAGACCCAGTACTTC. Its translation is CSAIAGETQYF. The genes are TRBV20-1 and TRBJ2-5, with 8 bases identical to TRBD2. The germline CDR1 and CDR2 sequences are DFQATT and SNEGSKA (reference sequence). J was trimmed by 5 bases and V by 6 bases; bases with no gene match: 2. The CDR3 sequence is 11 residues long.

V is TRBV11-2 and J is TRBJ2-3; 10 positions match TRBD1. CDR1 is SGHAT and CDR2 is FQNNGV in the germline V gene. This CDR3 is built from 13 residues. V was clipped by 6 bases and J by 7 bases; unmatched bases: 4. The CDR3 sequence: CASRRTGGNTQYF. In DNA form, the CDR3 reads TGTGCCAGCAGACGGACAGGGGGTAATACGCAGTATTTT.

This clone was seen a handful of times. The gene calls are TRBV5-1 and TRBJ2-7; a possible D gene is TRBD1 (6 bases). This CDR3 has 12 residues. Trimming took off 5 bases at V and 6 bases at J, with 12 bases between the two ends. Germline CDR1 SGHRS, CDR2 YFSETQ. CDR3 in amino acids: CASRDGQFEQYF. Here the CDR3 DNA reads TGCGCCAGCAGGGACGGACAGTTCGAGCAGTACTTC.

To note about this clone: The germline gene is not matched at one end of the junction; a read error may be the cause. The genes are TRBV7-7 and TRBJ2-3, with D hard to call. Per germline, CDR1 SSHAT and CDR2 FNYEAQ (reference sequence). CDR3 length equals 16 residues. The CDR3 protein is CASSPGNSPSTDTQYF. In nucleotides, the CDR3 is TGTGCTAGCAGCCCTGGCAACAGTCCTAGCACAGATACGCAGTATTTT. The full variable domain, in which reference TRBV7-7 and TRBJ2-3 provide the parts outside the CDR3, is GAGVSQSPRYKVTKRGQDVTLRCDPISSHATLYWYQQALGQGPEFLTYFNYEAQPDKSGLPSDRFSAERPEGSISTLTIQRTEQRDSAMYRCASSPGNSPSTDTQYFGPGTRLTVL.

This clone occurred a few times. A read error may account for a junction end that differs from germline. CDR3 bases: TGTGCTAGCAGCTGGATGGGGGGCGAAGAGACCCAGTACTTC. This sequence encodes CASSWMGGEETQYF. V is TRBV7-7 and J is TRBJ2-5; the D call may be TRBD1 or TRBD2 (6 bases each). CDR1 and CDR2 (germline): SSHAT, FNYEAQ (reference sequence). The CDR3 consists of 14 residues.

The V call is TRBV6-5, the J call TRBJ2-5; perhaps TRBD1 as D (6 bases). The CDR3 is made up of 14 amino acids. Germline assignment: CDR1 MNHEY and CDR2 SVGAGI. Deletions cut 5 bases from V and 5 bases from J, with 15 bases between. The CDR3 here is CASSADRLVETQYF. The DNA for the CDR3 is TGTGCCAGCAGTGCCGACAGGCTTGTGGAGACCCAGTACTTC.

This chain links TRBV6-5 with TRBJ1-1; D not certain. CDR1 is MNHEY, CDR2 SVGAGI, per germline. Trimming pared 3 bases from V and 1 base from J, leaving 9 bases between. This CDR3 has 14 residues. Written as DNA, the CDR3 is TGTGCCAGCAGTTATGGACGGGCGAACACTGAAGCTTTCTTT. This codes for CASSYGRANTEAFF.